This T cell receptor beta chain was retrieved from a study of blood T cell repertoires in COVID-19. Per germline, CDR1 LNHDA and CDR2 SQIVND (reference sequence). V dropped 4 bases and J dropped 5; count of bases not matched to a gene: 8. The CDR3 loop spans 15 amino acids. Original analysis: By means of reference gene primer amplification, nucleated cell counts were estimated. The assay was immunoSEQ multiplex PCR, and TCRdb's table has in-frame clones only and misses some. The V and J calls and the clone size are those of that table, but D and trimming were determined from the DNA. The sample yields 200,000 to 250,000 clones, 75% to 90% seen once.

Sequencing was done on a sample of peripheral blood. This TCR was recovered from a woman aged 40 to 50 with acute or convalescent COVID-19. J is TRBJ1-1 and V is TRBV19, with 9 positions matching TRBD1. The CDR3 reads CASSRGGQGATEAFF. The CDR3 DNA follows: TGTGCCAGTAGTAGGGGGGGACAGGGTGCGACTGAAGCTTTCTTT.